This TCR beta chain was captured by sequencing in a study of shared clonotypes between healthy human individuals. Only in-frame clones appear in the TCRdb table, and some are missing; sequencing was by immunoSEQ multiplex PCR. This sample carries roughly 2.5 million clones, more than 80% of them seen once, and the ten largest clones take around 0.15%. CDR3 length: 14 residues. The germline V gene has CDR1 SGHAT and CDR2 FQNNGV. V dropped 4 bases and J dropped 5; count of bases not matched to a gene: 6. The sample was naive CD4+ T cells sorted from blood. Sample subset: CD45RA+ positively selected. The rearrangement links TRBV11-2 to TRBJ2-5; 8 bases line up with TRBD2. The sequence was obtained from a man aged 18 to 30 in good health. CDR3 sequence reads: CASSSSGRGETQYF. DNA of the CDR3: TGTGCCAGCAGCTCAAGCGGGAGAGGGGAGACCCAGTACTTC.